Below, 5 T cell receptor beta chains from the same sample are listed, as sequenced in a study of regulatory T cells in long-lasting Graves disease. Regarding time point: newly diagnosed GD, antithyroid drugs for less than 3 months. RNA from PBMCs was the source of the TCR library. Building of the TCR beta libraries involved iRepertoire HTBI primers and Arm-PCR of CDR3 regions. One entry per CDR3 protein, called by TCRdb with MiXCR from the multiplex PCR reads. This sample yields under 300,000 distinct CDR3 sequences, of which 20% to 25% are seen a single time; around 13% belongs to the top ten. Sequenced here: peripheral blood mononuclear cells (PBMCs), sampled at new diagnosis, from a patient treated with antithyroid drugs. All receptors come from a female donor with Graves disease.

The table lists this clonotype with many counts. This rearrangement joins TRBV6-1 to TRBJ1-1; D remains unclear. Germline CDR1 reads MNHNS; CDR2 reads SASEGT. This CDR3 has 14 residues. The ends were cut back, 7 bases at V and 1 base at J, with 13 bases in the middle. CDR3 nucleotide sequence: TGTGCCAGCACCAGCTATCGCGGGAACACTGAAGCTTTCTTT. This encodes CASTSYRGNTEAFF.

With respect to this clonotype: It may be a read error: a sequence one base away is much more abundant. The chain employs TRBV5-5 and TRBJ2-3; no clear D. Looked up from germline, CDR1 is SGHKS and CDR2 is YYEKEE (reference sequence). The CDR3 contains 14 residues. CDR3 loop: CASSLLPSTDAQYF. As DNA, the CDR3 is TGTGCCAGCAGCTTGCTTCCTTCAACAGATGCGCAGTATTTT.

The chain has TRBV2 and TRBJ2-7, with 11 nucleotides matching TRBD2. Trimming took 7 bases from V and 0 from J; bases not matched to a gene: 5. Per germline, CDR1 SNHLY and CDR2 FYNNEI. This CDR3 region has 15 residues. The CDR3 DNA follows: TGTGCCAGCAAACGACTAGCGGGAAGCTCCTACGAGCAGTACTTC. It encodes CASKRLAGSSYEQYF.

This clonotype has a count of ten or more. The V call is TRBV20-1, the J call TRBJ1-6; D not resolved. Germline V gene sequence: CDR1 DFQATT, CDR2 SNEGSKA (reference sequence). V was trimmed by 6 bases and J by 0 bases, leaving 9 bases between them. The CDR3 loop spans 14 amino acids. The CDR3 protein is CSAKASSYNSPLHF. The CDR3 DNA is TGCAGTGCCAAAGCGAGCTCCTATAATTCACCCCTCCACTTT.

This clonotype occurred a few times. The genes are TRBV6-1 and TRBJ1-2; D unresolved. V lost 10 bases to trimming and J lost 8 bases, with 17 bases between them. Per germline, CDR1 MNHNS and CDR2 SASEGT. The length of the CDR3 is 12 residues. Written as DNA, the CDR3 is TGTGCCATCGGAAGGGTGTCCCTCGGCTACACCTTC. It specifies CAIGRVSLGYTF.